The clone carrying this T cell receptor (beta chain) was observed many times. Its target is not known. This sample is part of a study of T cells in Graves' hyperthyroidism and ophthalmopathy. Turning to the study itself: Peripheral blood was acquired at first diagnosis, ahead of any therapy whatsoever. Study-level results: Clonotypes that were expanded in thyroid above 0.001 mostly appeared in blood too.

The length of the CDR3 is 17 residues. V dropped 0 bases and J dropped 2; count of bases not matched to a gene: 4. Germline CDR1 and CDR2: LGHNT and FRNRAP. When ophthalmopathy did not progress within 18 months, Graves' hyperthyroidism was considered stable. Authors of the study amplified TCR beta CDR3 regions from RNA transcripts. The TCR CDR3 first-round RT-PCR relied on the HTBI primer set. In TCRdb, the multiplex PCR reads were re-called with MiXCR into one record per CDR3 protein. The sample includes a few hundred thousand distinct CDR3 sequences, 20% to 25% of them seen just once. This TCR derives from a man aged 50 or older with Graves' hyperthyroidism. The sequencing sample was made of blood. The J gene is TRBJ2-1, the V gene TRBV12-5; 10 bases are shared with TRBD2. CDR3 coding DNA: TGTGCTAGTGGTTTGGTACCCAGCGGGAGGGCCTACAATGAGCAGTTCTTC. Encoded protein: CASGLVPSGRAYNEQFF.